This record covers a single T cell receptor beta chain. The data were obtained in a study of blood T cell repertoires in COVID-19. Enrolment of Seattle patients took place during active infection, and they were followed longitudinally. Original handling: Reference gene primers were amplified, and this amplification served to estimate nucleated cell counts. Generated by immunoSEQ multiplex PCR, the TCRdb table keeps only in-frame clones and is missing some. That table supplies the V and J calls and clone size; D and trimming were determined from the DNA. The sample records 25,000 to 30,000 clones, 93% being singletons. The CDR3 is 14 amino acids. V was pared by 6 bases and J by 1 base, with 10 bases between. Per the germline V gene, CDR1 is LNHDA and CDR2 is SQIVND (reference sequence).

The sequence derives from a woman aged 70-85 years with COVID-19, enrolled during active disease. Sequences were obtained from peripheral blood. The rearrangement links TRBV19 to TRBJ1-5, with D perhaps TRBD1 (5 bases). CDR3 DNA: TGTGCCAGTAGCGTAGGGGCCAGCAATCAGCCCCAGCATTTT. Translated: CASSVGASNQPQHF.